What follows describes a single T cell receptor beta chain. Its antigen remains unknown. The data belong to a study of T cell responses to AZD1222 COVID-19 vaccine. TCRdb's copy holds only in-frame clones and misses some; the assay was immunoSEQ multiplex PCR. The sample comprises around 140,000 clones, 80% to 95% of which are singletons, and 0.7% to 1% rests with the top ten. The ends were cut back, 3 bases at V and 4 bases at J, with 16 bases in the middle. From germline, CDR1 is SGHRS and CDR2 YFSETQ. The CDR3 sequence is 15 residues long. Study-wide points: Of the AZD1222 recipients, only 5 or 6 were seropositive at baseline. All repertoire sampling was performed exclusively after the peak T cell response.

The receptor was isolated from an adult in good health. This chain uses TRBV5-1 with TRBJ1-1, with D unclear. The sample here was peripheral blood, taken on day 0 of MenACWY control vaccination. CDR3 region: CASSSQRREGTEAFF. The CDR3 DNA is TGCGCCAGCAGCTCCCAGAGGAGGGAGGGCACTGAAGCTTTCTTT.